The sequence of this TCR beta chain was determined in a study of blood T cell repertoires in COVID-19. Germline V lookup: CDR1 LGHDT, CDR2 YNNKEL (reference sequence). J lost 5 bases, V lost 4 bases, and 4 bases had no gene match. The CDR3 has 13 residues. Per the original data handling: Using reference gene primer amplification, nucleated cell counts were estimated. Assay: immunoSEQ multiplex PCR; the TCRdb copy retains only in-frame clones and omits some. The V and J calls and the clone size are those of that table, but D and trimming were determined from the DNA. The table records fewer than 150,000 clones, about 75% of them present only once.

The TCR was taken from a man older than 75 with acute or convalescent COVID-19. Material for sequencing was peripheral blood. The chain couples TRBV3-1 (or the pseudogene TRBV3-2) to TRBJ1-2; 7 bases agree with TRBD1. The CDR3, as DNA: TGTGCCAGCAGCCTGGGACAGAAATATGGCTACACCTTC. Translation: CASSLGQKYGYTF.